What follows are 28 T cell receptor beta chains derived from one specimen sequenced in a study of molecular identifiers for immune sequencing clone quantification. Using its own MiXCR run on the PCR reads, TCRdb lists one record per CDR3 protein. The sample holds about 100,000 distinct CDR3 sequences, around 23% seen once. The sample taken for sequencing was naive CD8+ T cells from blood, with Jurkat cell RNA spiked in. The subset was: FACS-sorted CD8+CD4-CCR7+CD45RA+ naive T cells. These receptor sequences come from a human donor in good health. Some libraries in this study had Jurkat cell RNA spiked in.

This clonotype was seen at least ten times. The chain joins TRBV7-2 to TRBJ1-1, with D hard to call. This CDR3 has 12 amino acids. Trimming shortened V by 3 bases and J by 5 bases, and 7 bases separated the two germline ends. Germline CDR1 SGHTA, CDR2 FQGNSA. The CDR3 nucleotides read TGTGCCAGCAGCTTCGTGGGGACTGAAGCTTTCTTT. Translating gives CASSFVGTEAFF.

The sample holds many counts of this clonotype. The CDR3 sequence: CASSLGGGGQYF. CDR3 bases: TGTGCCAGCAGCTTAGGTGGTGGGGGGCAGTACTTC. This chain joins TRBV11-2 and TRBJ2-7, with D perhaps matching TRBD1 or TRBD2 (5 bases each). This CDR3 contains 12 residues. The V gene lost 1 base and the J gene lost 9 bases, with 10 bases spanning the gap. Germline V gives CDR1 SGHAT, CDR2 FQNNGV. The full variable domain, rest sourced from reference TRBV11-2 and TRBJ2-7, is EAGVAQSPRYKIIEKRQSVAFWCNPISGHATLYWYQQILGQGPKLLIQFQNNGVVDDSQLPKDRFSAERLKGVDSTLKIQPAKLEDSAVYLCASSLGGGGQYFGPGTRLTVT.

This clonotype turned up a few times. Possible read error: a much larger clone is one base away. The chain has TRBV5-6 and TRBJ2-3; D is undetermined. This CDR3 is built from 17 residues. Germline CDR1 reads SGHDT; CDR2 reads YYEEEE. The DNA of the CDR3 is TGTACCAGCAGCCAGAAACTGGACCCCGACGGGACAGATACGCAGTATTTT. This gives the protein CTSSQKLDPDGTDTQYF.

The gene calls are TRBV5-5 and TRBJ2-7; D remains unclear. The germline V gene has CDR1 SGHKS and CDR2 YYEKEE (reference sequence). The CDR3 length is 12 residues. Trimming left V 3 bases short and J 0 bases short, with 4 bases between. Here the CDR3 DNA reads TGTGCCAGCAGCTGGACCTCCTACGAGCAGTACTTC. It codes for CASSWTSYEQYF.

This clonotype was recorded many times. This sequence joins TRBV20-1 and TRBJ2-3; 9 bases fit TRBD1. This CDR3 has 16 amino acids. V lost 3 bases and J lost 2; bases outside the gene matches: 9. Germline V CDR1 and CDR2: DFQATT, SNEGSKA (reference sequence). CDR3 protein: CSASLTGGPPTDTQYF. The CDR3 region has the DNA TGCAGTGCTAGCCTCACAGGGGGCCCCCCCACAGATACGCAGTATTTT.

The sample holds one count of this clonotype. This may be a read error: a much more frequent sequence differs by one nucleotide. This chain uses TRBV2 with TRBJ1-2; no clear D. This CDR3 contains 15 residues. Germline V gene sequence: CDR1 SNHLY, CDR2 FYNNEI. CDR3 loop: CASINLPGYNYGHTF. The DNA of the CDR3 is TGTGCCAGCATCAATCTACCCGGTTATAACTATGGCCACACCTTC.

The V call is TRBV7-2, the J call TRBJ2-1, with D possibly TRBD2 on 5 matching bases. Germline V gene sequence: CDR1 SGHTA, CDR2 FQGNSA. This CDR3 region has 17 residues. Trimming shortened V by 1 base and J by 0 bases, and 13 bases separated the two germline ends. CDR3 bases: TGTGCCAGCAGCTTAGATCTGGACTCTGGCTCCTACAATGAGCAGTTCTTC. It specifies CASSLDLDSGSYNEQFF.

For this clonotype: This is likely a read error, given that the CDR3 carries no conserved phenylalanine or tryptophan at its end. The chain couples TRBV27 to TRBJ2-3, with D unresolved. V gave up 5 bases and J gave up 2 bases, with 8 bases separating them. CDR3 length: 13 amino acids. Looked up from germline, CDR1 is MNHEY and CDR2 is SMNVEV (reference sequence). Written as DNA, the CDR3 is TGTGCCAGCAGTCCCAGACTCACAGATACGCAGTATTAT. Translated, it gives CASSPRLTDTQYY.

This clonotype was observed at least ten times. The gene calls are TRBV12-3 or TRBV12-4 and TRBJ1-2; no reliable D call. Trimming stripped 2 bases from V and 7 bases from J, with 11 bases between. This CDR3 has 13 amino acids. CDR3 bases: TGTGCCAGCAGTTTATATGAGGGCCCTGGCTACACCTTC. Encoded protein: CASSLYEGPGYTF.

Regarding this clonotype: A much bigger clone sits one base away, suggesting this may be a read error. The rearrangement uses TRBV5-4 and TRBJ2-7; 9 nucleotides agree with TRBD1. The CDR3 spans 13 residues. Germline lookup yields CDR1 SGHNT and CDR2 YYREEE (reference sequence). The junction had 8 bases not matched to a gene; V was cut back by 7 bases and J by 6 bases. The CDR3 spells CASGGQGSLEQYF. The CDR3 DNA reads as TGTGCCAGCGGCGGACAGGGGTCGCTCGAGCAGTACTTC. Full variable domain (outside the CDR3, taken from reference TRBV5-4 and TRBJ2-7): ETGVTQSPTHLIKTRGQQVTLRCSSQSGHNTVSWYQQALGQGPQFIFQYYREEENGRGNFPPRFSGLQFPNYSSELNVNALELDDSALYLCASGGQGSLEQYFGPGTRLTVT.

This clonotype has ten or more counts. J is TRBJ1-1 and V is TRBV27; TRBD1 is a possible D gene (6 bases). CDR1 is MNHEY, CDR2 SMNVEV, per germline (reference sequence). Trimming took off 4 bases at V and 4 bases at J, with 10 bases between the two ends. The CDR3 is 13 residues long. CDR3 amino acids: CASSYRVTTEAFF. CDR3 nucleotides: TGTGCCAGCAGTTACAGGGTTACCACTGAAGCTTTCTTT.

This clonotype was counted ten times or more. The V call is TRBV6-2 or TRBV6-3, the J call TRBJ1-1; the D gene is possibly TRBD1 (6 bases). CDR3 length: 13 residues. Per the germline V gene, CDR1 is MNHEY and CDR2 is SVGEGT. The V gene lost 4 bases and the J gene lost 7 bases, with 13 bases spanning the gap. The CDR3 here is CASSSKDRYEAFF. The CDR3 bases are TGTGCCAGCAGTTCCAAGGACAGATATGAAGCTTTCTTT.

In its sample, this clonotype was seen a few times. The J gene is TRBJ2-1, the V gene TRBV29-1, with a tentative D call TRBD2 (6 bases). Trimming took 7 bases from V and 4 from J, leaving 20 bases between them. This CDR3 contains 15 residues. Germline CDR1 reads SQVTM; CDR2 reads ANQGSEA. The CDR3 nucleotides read TGCAGCGCTGAGTTGGTGGGGGGTCAGTACAATGAGCAGTTCTTC. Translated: CSAELVGGQYNEQFF.

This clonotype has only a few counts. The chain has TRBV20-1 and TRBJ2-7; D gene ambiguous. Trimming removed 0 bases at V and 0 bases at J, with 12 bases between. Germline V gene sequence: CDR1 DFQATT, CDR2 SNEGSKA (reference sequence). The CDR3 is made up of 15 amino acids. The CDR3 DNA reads TGCAGTGCTAGAGATTTTGGACGGAGCTCCTACGAGCAGTACTTC. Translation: CSARDFGRSSYEQYF.

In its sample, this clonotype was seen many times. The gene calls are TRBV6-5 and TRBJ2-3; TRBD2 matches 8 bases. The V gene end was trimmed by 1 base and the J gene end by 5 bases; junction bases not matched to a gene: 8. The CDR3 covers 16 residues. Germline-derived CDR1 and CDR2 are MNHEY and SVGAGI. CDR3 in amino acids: CASSYLGGRSQDTQYF. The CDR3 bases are TGTGCCAGCAGTTACTTGGGCGGGAGGAGCCAAGATACGCAGTATTTT.

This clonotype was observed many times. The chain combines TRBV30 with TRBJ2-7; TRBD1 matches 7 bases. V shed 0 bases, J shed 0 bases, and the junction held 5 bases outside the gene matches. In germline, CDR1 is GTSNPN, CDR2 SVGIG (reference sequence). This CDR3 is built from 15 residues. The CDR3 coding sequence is TGTGCCTGGAGTGTAGGACAGGTGAGCTCCTACGAGCAGTACTTC. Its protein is CAWSVGQVSSYEQYF.

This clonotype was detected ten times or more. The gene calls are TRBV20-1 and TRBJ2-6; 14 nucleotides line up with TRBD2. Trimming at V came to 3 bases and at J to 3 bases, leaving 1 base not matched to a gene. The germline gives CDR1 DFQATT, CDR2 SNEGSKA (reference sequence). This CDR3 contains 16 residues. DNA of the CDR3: TGCAGTGCTAGGGGACTAGCGGGAGTTGGGGCCAACGTCCTGACTTTC. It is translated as CSARGLAGVGANVLTF.

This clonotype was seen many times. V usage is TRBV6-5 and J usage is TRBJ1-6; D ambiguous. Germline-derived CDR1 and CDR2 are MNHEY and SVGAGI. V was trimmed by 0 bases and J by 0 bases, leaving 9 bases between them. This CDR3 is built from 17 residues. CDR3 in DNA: TGTGCCAGCAGTTACTCGATTACGAGCTCCTATAATTCACCCCTCCACTTT. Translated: CASSYSITSSYNSPLHF.

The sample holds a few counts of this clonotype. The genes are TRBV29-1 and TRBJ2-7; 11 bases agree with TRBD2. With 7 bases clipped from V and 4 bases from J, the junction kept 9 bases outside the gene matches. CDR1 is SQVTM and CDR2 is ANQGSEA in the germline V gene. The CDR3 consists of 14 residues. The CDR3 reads CSAKLAGDLYEQYF. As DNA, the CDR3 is TGCAGCGCCAAACTAGCGGGAGACTTGTACGAGCAGTACTTC.

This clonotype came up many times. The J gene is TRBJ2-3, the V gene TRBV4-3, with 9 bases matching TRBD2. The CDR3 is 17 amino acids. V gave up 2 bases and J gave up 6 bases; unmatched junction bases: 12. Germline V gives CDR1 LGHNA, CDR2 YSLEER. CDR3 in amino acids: CASSQSLLAGFMDTQYF. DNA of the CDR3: TGCGCCAGCAGCCAATCCCTGCTAGCGGGGTTCATGGATACGCAGTATTTT.

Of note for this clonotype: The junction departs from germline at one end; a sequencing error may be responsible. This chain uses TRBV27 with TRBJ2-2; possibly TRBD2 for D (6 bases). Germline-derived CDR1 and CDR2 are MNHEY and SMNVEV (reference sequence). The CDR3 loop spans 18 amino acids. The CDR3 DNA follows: TGTGCCAGCAGTCCCCTCCCGGGACTCGCTGAGTACACCGGGGGGCTGTTTTTT. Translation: CASSPLPGLAEYTGGLFF.

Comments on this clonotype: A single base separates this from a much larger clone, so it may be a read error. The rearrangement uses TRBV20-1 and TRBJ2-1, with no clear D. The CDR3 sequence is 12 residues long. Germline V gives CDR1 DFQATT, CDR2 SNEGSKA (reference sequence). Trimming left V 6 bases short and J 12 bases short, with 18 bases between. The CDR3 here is CSARDLVLWQFF. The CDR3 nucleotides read TGCAGTGCGCGCGATTTGGTGCTTTGGCAGTTCTTC.

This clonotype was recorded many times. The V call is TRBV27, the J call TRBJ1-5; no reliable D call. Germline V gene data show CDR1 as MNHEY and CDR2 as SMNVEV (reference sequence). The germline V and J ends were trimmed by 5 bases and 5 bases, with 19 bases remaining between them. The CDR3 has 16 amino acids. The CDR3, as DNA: TGTGCCAGCAGTCACCGACCCGGCTGGTCCGATCAGCCCCAGCATTTT. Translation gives CASSHRPGWSDQPQHF.

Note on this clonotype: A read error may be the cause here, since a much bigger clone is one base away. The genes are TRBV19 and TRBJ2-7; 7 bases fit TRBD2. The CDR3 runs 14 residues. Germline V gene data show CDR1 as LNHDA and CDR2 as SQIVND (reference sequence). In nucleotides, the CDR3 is TGTGCCAGTAGCTTCGGGGGGAGCTCCTACGCGCAGTACTTC. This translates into CASSFGGSSYAQYF.

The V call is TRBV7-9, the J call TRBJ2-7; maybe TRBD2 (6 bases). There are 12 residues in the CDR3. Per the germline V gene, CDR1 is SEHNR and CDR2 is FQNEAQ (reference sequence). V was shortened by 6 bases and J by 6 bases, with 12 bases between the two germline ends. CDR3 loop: CASSFGGLEQYF. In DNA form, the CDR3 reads TGTGCCAGCAGTTTTGGAGGGCTCGAGCAGTACTTC.

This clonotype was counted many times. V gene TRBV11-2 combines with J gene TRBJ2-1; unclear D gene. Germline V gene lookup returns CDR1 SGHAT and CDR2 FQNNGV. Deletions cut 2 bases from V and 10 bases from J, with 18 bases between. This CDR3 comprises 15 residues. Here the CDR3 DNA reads TGTGCCAGCAGCTTAACCCCGAGCTCGGGCTTGGAGCAGTTCTTC. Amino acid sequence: CASSLTPSSGLEQFF.

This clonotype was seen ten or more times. The CDR3 bases are TGCGCCAGCAGCCAAGATGAGGGGACAGGGTACGAGCAGTACTTC. Translating gives CASSQDEGTGYEQYF. This chain connects TRBV4-1 to TRBJ2-7, with 9 bases that match TRBD1. The germline gives CDR1 MGHRA, CDR2 YSYEKL. V lost 0 bases to trimming and J lost 4 bases; unmatched junction nucleotides: 4. This CDR3 contains 15 residues.

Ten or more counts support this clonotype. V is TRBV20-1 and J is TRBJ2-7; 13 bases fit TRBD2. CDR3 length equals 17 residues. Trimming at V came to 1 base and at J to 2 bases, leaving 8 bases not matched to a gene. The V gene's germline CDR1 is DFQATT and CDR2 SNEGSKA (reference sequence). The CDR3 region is CSARGTSGGRATYEQYF. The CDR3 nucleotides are TGCAGTGCTAGAGGGACTAGCGGGGGCAGGGCCACCTACGAGCAGTACTTC.